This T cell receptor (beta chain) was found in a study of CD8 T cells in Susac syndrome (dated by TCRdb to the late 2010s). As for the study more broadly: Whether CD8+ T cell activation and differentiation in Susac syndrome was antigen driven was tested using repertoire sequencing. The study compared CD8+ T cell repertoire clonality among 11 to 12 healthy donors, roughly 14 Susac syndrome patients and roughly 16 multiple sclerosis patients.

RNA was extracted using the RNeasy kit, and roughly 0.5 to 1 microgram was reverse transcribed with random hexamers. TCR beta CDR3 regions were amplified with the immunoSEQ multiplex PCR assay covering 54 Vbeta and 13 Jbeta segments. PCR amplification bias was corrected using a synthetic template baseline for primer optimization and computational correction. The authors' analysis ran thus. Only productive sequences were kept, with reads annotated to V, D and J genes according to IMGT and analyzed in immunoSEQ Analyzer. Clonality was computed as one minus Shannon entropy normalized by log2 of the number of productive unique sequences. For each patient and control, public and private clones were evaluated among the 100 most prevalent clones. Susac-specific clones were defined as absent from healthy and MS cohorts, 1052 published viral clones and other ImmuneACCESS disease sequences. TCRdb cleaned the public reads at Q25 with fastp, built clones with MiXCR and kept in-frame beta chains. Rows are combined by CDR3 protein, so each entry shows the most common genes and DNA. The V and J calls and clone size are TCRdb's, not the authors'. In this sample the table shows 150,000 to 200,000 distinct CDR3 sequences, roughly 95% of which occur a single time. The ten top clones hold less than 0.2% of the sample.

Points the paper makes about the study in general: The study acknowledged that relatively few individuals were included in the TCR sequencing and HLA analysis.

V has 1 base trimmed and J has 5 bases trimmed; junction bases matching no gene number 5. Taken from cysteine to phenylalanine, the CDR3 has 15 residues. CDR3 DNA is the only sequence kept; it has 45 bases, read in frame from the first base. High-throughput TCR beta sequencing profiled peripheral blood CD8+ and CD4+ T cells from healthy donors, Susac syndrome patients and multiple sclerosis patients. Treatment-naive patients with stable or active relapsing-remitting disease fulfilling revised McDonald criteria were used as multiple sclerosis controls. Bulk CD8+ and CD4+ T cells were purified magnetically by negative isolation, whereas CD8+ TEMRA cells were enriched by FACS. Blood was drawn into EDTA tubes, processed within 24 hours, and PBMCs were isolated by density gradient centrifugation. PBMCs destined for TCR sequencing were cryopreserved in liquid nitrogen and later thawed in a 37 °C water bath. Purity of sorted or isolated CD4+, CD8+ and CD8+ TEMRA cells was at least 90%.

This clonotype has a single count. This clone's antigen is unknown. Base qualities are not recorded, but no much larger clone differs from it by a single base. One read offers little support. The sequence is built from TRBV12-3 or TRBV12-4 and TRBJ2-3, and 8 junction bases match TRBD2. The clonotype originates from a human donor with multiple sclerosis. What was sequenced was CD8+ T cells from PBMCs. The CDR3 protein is CASSLGGGPGDTQYF. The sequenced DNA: TGTGCCAGCAGTTTAGGCGGGGGGCCAGGAGATACGCAGTATTTT.